This TCR beta chain was sequenced in a study of neurological immune-mediated disorders. Synthesis of cDNA used 5'RACE (with 10-nucleotide random UMIs). TCRdb analysed the 5' RACE reads with MiXCR anew, one entry per CDR3 protein. This sample yields tens of thousands of distinct CDR3 sequences, of which around an eighth are seen a single time; 27% belongs to the top ten. Broader study findings: Levels of TCR clonal expansion peaked in HTLV-1-associated myelopathy and reached their lowest in multiple sclerosis, under those of healthy controls. None of the CDR3 amino acid sequences found in expanded clones was shared across subjects. This suggests that the TCR-beta repertoires were private in all groups.

2 million PBMCs stored at -80 C were the source of the unsorted libraries. Germline values: CDR1 DFQATT, CDR2 SNEGSKA (reference sequence). Trimming shortened V by 3 bases and J by 4 bases, and 15 bases separated the two germline ends. The length of the CDR3 is 15 residues. This clonotype has at least ten counts. The antigen is undetermined. Sequenced material: PBMCs. The receptor comes from a woman aged 45-60 years with HTLV-1-associated myelopathy (HAM/TSP). The chain couples TRBV20-1 to TRBJ2-2; TRBD1 or TRBD2 may be the D gene (5 bases each). The CDR3 loop reads CSASHGAVTTGELFF. In nucleotides, the CDR3 is TGCAGTGCTAGCCACGGGGCCGTCACCACCGGGGAGCTGTTTTTT.